The clone carrying this T cell receptor (beta chain) was recorded a few times. Its cognate antigen is unknown. The data belong to a study of beta chain features in type 1 diabetes. About the research overall: On cell yields, gender and age, patients and healthy donors were similar. Overall study results and limits: Type 1 diabetes patients had TCRB CDR3s that were shorter (moderately but significantly so) in all four CD4+ subsets.

The entirety of the isolated RNA underwent reverse transcription, so expressed TCRB transcripts were sequenced. Assay: immunoSEQ multiplex PCR; the TCRdb copy retains only in-frame clones and omits some. The data contain roughly 150,000 clones, 8% to 9.5% of them singletons. The CDR3 covers 12 residues. CDR1 is PRHDT and CDR2 is FYEKMQ in the germline V gene (reference sequence). Deletions cut 5 bases from V and 8 bases from J, with 12 bases between. The V gene is TRBV13, the J gene TRBJ1-2; D may be TRBD1 (6 bases). This TCR was recovered from a woman aged 18-29 years with type 1 diabetes. Material for sequencing was central memory CD4+ T cells from blood. The CDR3 spells CASSLQTGGYTF. CDR3 bases: TGTGCCAGCAGCCTACAGACAGGCGGCTACACCTTC.